Each of the 18 T cell receptor beta chains below was sequenced from the same sample in a study of T cell responses to AZD1222 COVID-19 vaccine. The assay was immunoSEQ multiplex PCR, and TCRdb's table has in-frame clones only and misses some. The sample includes about 170,000 clones, less than 90% of them seen just once. The sample consisted of peripheral blood, taken on day 0 of AZD1222 vaccination. The receptor source for this set is an adult in good health.

This chain uses TRBV11-3 with TRBJ2-1, with D possibly TRBD2 on 5 matching bases. V gave up 2 bases and J gave up 7 bases, with 15 bases separating them. Germline V gene lookup returns CDR1 SGHNT and CDR2 YENEEA. The CDR3 has 15 residues. CDR3 region: CASSLQNAEVNEQFF. For the CDR3, the DNA is TGTGCCAGCAGCTTACAGAACGCGGAGGTTAATGAGCAGTTCTTC.

The chain carries TRBV11-2 and TRBJ2-1; TRBD1 is a possible D gene (5 bases). Trimming cost V 4 bases and J 3 bases, with 10 bases left between them. Germline loops: CDR1 SGHAT, CDR2 FQNNGV. The CDR3 extends over 14 amino acids. As DNA, the CDR3 is TGTGCCAGCAGCTCGAGCGACAGCTACAATGAGCAGTTCTTC. Translating gives CASSSSDSYNEQFF.

The chain joins TRBV24-1 to TRBJ2-3; TRBD2 aligns across 10 bases. Germline V lookup: CDR1 KGHDR, CDR2 SFDVKD. The CDR3 has 18 amino acids. V dropped 5 bases and J dropped 2; count of bases not matched to a gene: 12. Written as DNA, the CDR3 is TGTGCCACCAGTGGCCCCCGGACTAGCGGAACGTACACAGATACGCAGTATTTT. Protein product: CATSGPRTSGTYTDTQYF.

A word on this clone: Other nucleotide sequences from this sample produce the same CDR3. The V gene is TRBV24-1, the J gene TRBJ2-1, with a possible D match to TRBD2 (5 bases). This CDR3 contains 14 residues. Germline lookup yields CDR1 KGHDR and CDR2 SFDVKD. V was cut by 5 bases and J by 1 base, with 8 bases left in between. The CDR3 here is CATSVSGSYNEQFF. The CDR3 region has the DNA TGTGCCACCAGTGTCTCGGGGTCCTACAATGAGCAGTTCTTC.

The rearrangement uses TRBV6-5 and TRBJ1-2; D perhaps matches TRBD1 (5 bases). This CDR3 region has 13 residues. The germline V and J ends were trimmed by 8 bases and 4 bases, with 14 bases remaining between them. Germline lookup yields CDR1 MNHEY and CDR2 SVGAGI. For the CDR3, the DNA is TGTGCCAGCTGGCAGGGCATGAGCTATGGCTACACCTTC. Amino acid sequence: CASWQGMSYGYTF.

This chain links TRBV6-5 with TRBJ1-2; possible D gene TRBD1, 5 bases. The CDR3 has 14 residues. Trimming left V 2 bases short and J 2 bases short, with 9 bases between. Germline CDR1 reads MNHEY; CDR2 reads SVGAGI. The CDR3 bases are TGTGCCAGCAGTTACACGACAGCAAACTATGGCTACACCTTC. Protein product: CASSYTTANYGYTF.

The chain uses TRBV9 and TRBJ2-3; 9 nucleotides align to TRBD2. V was clipped by 4 bases and J by 3 bases; unmatched bases: 12. The CDR3 has 17 residues. The V gene's germline CDR1 is SGDLS and CDR2 YYNGEE. DNA for the CDR3: TGTGCCAGCAGCTCCCGCGTGGTAGCGGGAGTAACAGATACGCAGTATTTT. Translated: CASSSRVVAGVTDTQYF.

This chain connects TRBV10-2 to TRBJ2-1, with D possibly being TRBD2 (6 bases). Germline V gene data show CDR1 as WSHSY and CDR2 as SAAADI. CDR3 length: 14 amino acids. V was clipped by 4 bases and J by 0 bases, with 7 bases between them. DNA of the CDR3: TGCGCCAGCAGTGTGCGGGGCTCCTACAATGAGCAGTTCTTC. This sequence encodes CASSVRGSYNEQFF.

The chain couples TRBV7-2 to TRBJ2-3; 14 bases match TRBD2. The CDR3 has 17 residues. Germline CDR1 is SGHTA and CDR2 is FQGNSA. With 5 bases clipped from V and 3 bases from J, the junction kept 7 bases outside the gene matches. CDR3 region: CASSQTGTSGGTDTQYF. The CDR3, as DNA: TGTGCCAGCAGCCAGACCGGGACTAGCGGGGGTACAGATACGCAGTATTTT.

The gene calls are TRBV5-5 and TRBJ2-1; the D gene could be TRBD1 or TRBD2 (5 bases each). The V and J ends lost 3 bases and 0 bases respectively, with 16 bases between them. From germline, CDR1 is SGHKS and CDR2 YYEKEE (reference sequence). The CDR3 is made up of 17 amino acids. CDR3 region: CASSWDLRYNSYNEQFF. In nucleotides, the CDR3 is TGTGCCAGCAGCTGGGACCTACGGTATAACTCCTACAATGAGCAGTTCTTC.

The chain recombines TRBV2 with TRBJ2-5; D is unresolved. The V and J ends lost 4 bases and 0 bases respectively, with 12 bases between them. The germline gives CDR1 SNHLY, CDR2 FYNNEI. This CDR3 is 15 amino acids long. CDR3 residues: CASSVSRLNQETQYF. CDR3 bases: TGTGCCAGCAGTGTCTCGCGCCTTAACCAAGAGACCCAGTACTTC. Variable domain in full (rest from reference TRBV2 and TRBJ2-5): EPEVTQTPSHQVTQMGQEVILRCVPISNHLYFYWYRQILGQKVEFLVSFYNNEISEKSEIFDDQFSVERPDGSNFTLKIRSTKLEDSAMYFCASSVSRLNQETQYFGPGTRLLVL.

The chain combines TRBV10-3 with TRBJ1-5; 8 bases are shared with TRBD1. The CDR3 covers 15 residues. V lost 10 bases and J lost 1; bases outside the gene matches: 9. CDR1 ENHRY and CDR2 SYGVKD come from the germline V gene. This CDR3 reads CATLPRQGSNQPQHF. The CDR3 coding sequence is TGTGCCACGCTCCCGAGACAGGGGAGCAATCAGCCCCAGCATTTT.

Only one count was recorded for this clone. This chain links TRBV12-3 or TRBV12-4 with TRBJ2-5; D is undetermined. Trimming removed 6 bases from V and 5 bases from J, with 7 bases in between. The length of the CDR3 is 11 residues. DNA for the CDR3: TGTGCCAGCAGCCTACGGGAGACCCAGTACTTC. Encoded protein: CASSLRETQYF.

This clone was recorded only once. The CDR3 spells CASSKNQGHNQPQHF. The CDR3 DNA reads TGTGCCAGTTCTAAAAACCAGGGTCACAATCAGCCCCAGCATTTT. The rearrangement joins TRBV7-2 to TRBJ1-5, with D perhaps matching TRBD1 (5 bases). The ends were cut back, 9 bases at V and 3 bases at J, with 18 bases in the middle. This CDR3 has 15 amino acids. The germline gives CDR1 SGHTA, CDR2 FQGNSA.

The V call is TRBV19, the J call TRBJ1-2; D is unresolved. Trimming pared 1 base from V and 0 bases from J, leaving 6 bases between. Per the germline V gene, CDR1 is LNHDA and CDR2 is SQIVND (reference sequence). CDR3 length equals 14 residues. The CDR3 DNA reads as TGTGCCAGTAGTATAGCGGAAGCTAACTATGGCTACACCTTC. This codes for CASSIAEANYGYTF. Full variable domain (remainder filled in from reference TRBV19 and TRBJ1-2): DGGITQSPKYLFRKEGQNVTLSCEQNLNHDAMYWYRQDPGQGLRLIYYSQIVNDFQKGDIAEGYSVSREKKESFPLTVTSAQKNPTAFYLCASSIAEANYGYTFGSGTRLTVV.

The chain joins TRBV29-1 to TRBJ1-2; TRBD1 is a possible D gene (6 bases). CDR1 and CDR2 (germline): SQVTM, ANQGSEA. Trimming cost V 0 bases and J 7 bases, with 18 bases left between them. The CDR3 length is 15 residues. CDR3: CSVEDLTGPRGGYTF. DNA of the CDR3: TGCAGCGTTGAAGACCTCACAGGGCCCCGAGGTGGCTACACCTTC.

The chain is built from TRBV2 and TRBJ2-7; 9 bases are a match to TRBD2. V was clipped by 4 bases and J by 5 bases; unmatched bases: 3. This CDR3 has 13 amino acids. CDR1 and CDR2 (germline): SNHLY, FYNNEI. In nucleotides, the CDR3 is TGTGCCAGCAGTGTAGCGGGGGATGACGAGCAGTACGTC. The encoded protein is CASSVAGDDEQYV.

This chain joins TRBV6-1 and TRBJ2-7; 8 nucleotides match TRBD1. This CDR3 region has 14 residues. Unmatched junction bases numbered 7, after V lost 6 bases and J lost 3 bases. Germline CDR1 reads MNHNS; CDR2 reads SASEGT. CDR3 residues: CASRPGQGNYEQYV. CDR3 bases: TGTGCCAGCAGGCCCGGACAGGGAAACTACGAGCAGTACGTC.